Below, one T cell receptor (beta chain) is given with its context. Its antigen is unidentified. This CDR3 is 14 amino acids long. V dropped 4 bases and J dropped 7; count of bases not matched to a gene: 4. The germline gives CDR1 SNHLY, CDR2 FYNNEI. This record comes from a study of cytomegalovirus exposure and HLA in healthy donors. Looking at the study overall: In a previous analysis, 110 million or so unique TCR beta sequences were found from roughly 200 million T cells. Study results and caveats: In an earlier analysis, productive rearrangement rates for most beta V segments clustered near 87% or 30%.

Use of 60 Vbeta and 13 Jbeta primers characterized the PCR. Some clones are missing from TCRdb's copy, which holds only in-frame ones; the method was immunoSEQ multiplex PCR. The sample lists some 200,000 clones; 80% to 85% were seen once. Sequencing was performed on PBMCs. V usage is TRBV2 and J usage is TRBJ1-5; 10 bases align to TRBD1. This clonotype was sampled from a man aged 35-49 years in good health and CMV-seropositive. For the CDR3, the DNA is TGTGCCAGCAGTGGGGACAGGGGTCGCCAGCCCCAGCATTTT. This gives the protein CASSGDRGRQPQHF.